This TCR beta chain was recovered during a study of cytomegalovirus exposure and HLA in healthy donors. Study results and caveats: Subsequent analysis showed first-cohort TCR clusters tending to co-occur in 120 validation repertoires. The study labeled around 160 TCR beta chains cytomegalovirus-associated. As confirmed in vitro, a few CMV-associated chains were specific for CMV antigens.

TCRdb's table, derived via immunoSEQ multiplex PCR, lists solely in-frame clones and lacks some. The table lists about 160,000 clones, approximately 86% of them singletons, with 2% to 2.5% in the top ten. Points on this clone: The target antigen is unknown.

Germline lookup yields CDR1 WNHNN and CDR2 SYGVQD (reference sequence). This CDR3 comprises 16 residues. J was trimmed by 4 bases and V by 2 bases; bases with no gene match: 4. This sequence originates from a woman between 18 and 29 years old in good health and CMV-seronegative. This chain joins TRBV10-1 and TRBJ2-7; 14 bases match TRBD2. The sample consisted of PBMCs. This CDR3 reads CASSEGLAGGIYEQYF. DNA for the CDR3: TGCGCCAGCAGTGAGGGACTAGCGGGAGGAATTTACGAGCAGTACTTC.